Following are 4 T cell receptor beta chains from one sample sequenced in a study of tumor-infiltrating lymphocytes in glioblastoma multiforme (TCRdb year 2017). The reads were generated on an Illumina HiSeq 2500. TCRB libraries were constructed from RNA through three rounds of nested multiplex PCR following a modified ARM-PCR protocol with multiple V-beta primers and a C-beta primer. TCRdb reprocessed the public reads (quality trimming at Q25 with fastp, clone calling with MiXCR) and kept in-frame beta chains. Identical CDR3 protein sequences are pooled into one entry, listed with their most common genes and DNA. The sample contains almost 15,000 distinct CDR3 sequences, over 55% of them found a single time. Roughly 49% of the sample comes from the top ten. Sequenced sample: brain tumor tissue. The receptors were sampled from a male donor with glioblastoma.

This chain links TRBV6-5 with TRBJ2-3; 8 bases match TRBD2. Germline-derived CDR1 and CDR2 are MNHEY and SVGAGI. This CDR3 region has 15 residues. J lost 8 bases, V lost 1 base, and 8 bases had no gene match. The chain's CDR3 is CASSYLREGPSTQYF. As DNA, the CDR3 is TGTGCCAGCAGTTACTTACGGGAGGGCCCCAGTACGCAGTATTTT.

With respect to this clonotype: One junction end does not reproduce the germline sequence, and a read error may be involved. This chain connects TRBV14 to TRBJ1-1; D may be TRBD1 (6 bases). The CDR3 loop spans 19 amino acids. The germline V gene encodes CDR1 SGHDN and CDR2 FVKESK. CDR3 sequence (DNA): TGTGCCAGCAGCCTATATTCTTTTAGGGGGATCTTCATGAACATTGAAGCTTTCTTT. This translates into CASSLYSFRGIFMNIEAFF.

The chain is built from TRBV11-2 and TRBJ2-7; D possibly corresponds to TRBD1 (5 bases). Germline V lookup: CDR1 SGHAT, CDR2 FQNNGV. The CDR3 is 15 amino acids. V was shortened by 3 bases and J by 10 bases, with 22 bases between the two germline ends. CDR3 sequence (DNA): TGTGCCAGCAGCTTTTCCAGAGACAGTGTATGGCAACAGTACTTC. It translates to CASSFSRDSVWQQYF.

V gene TRBV11-1 combines with J gene TRBJ2-3; 9 bases agree with TRBD2. Germline V CDR1 and CDR2: SGHAT, FQDESV (reference sequence). V trimming: 8 bases; J trimming: 2 bases; junction bases outside the gene matches: 5. The CDR3 runs to 14 residues. The CDR3 sequence is CASLTSGPTDTQYF. CDR3 in DNA: TGTGCCAGCTTGACTAGCGGTCCCACAGATACGCAGTATTTT.